One and the same sample provided the 31 T cell receptor beta chains below, sequenced in a study of control samples from healthy donors and cancer patients. TCRdb's copy holds only in-frame clones and misses some; the assay was immunoSEQ multiplex PCR. This sample has some 130,000 clones, with 90% to 95% found just once. Sequencing input: PBMCs. These receptors came from a man in his fifties or sixties with head and neck cancer.

The CDR3 reads CASSMTGGPSRGNTIYF. For the CDR3, the DNA is TGTGCCAGTAGTATGACAGGGGGACCTTCTCGCGGAAACACCATATATTTT. V gene TRBV19 combines with J gene TRBJ1-3, with 9 bases identical to TRBD1. The junction had 10 bases not matched to a gene; V was cut back by 3 bases and J by 4 bases. The CDR3 is made up of 17 amino acids. CDR1 is LNHDA, CDR2 SQIVND, per germline (reference sequence). The full variable domain, its missing parts supplied by reference TRBV19 and TRBJ1-3, is DGGITQSPKYLFRKEGQNVTLSCEQNLNHDAMYWYRQDPGQGLRLIYYSQIVNDFQKGDIAEGYSVSREKKESFPLTVTSAQKNPTAFYLCASSMTGGPSRGNTIYFGEGSWLTVV.

The chain employs TRBV18 and TRBJ1-4; TRBD1 matches 8 bases. CDR3 length: 14 residues. CDR1 is KGHSH, CDR2 LQKENI, per germline. J was trimmed by 8 bases and V by 3 bases; bases with no gene match: 5. CDR3: CASSPRGPGEKLFF. In DNA, the CDR3 is TGTGCCAGCTCACCCAGGGGGCCTGGGGAAAAACTGTTTTTT.

Here the CDR3 reads CASSSYASGGAYEQYF. The CDR3 nucleotides read TGCGCCAGCAGCTCCTATGCTAGCGGGGGGGCCTACGAGCAGTACTTC. The gene calls are TRBV4-1 and TRBJ2-7; the match to TRBD2 covers 12 bases. The CDR3 is 16 residues long. The V segment lost 5 bases and the J segment 2 bases; nucleotides outside the gene matches: 7. Per the germline V gene, CDR1 is MGHRA and CDR2 is YSYEKL.

The table lists this clone with a few counts. Written as DNA, the CDR3 is TGCGCCAGCAGCCTCCCTAGGGGTCCCCAGATCTATGGCTACACCTTC. It specifies CASSLPRGPQIYGYTF. The genes are TRBV5-1 and TRBJ1-2, with D possibly matching TRBD1 (5 bases). V lost 4 bases and J 4 bases, leaving 20 bases between the germline ends. Germline V gene sequence: CDR1 SGHRS, CDR2 YFSETQ. The CDR3 has 16 amino acids.

This clone has only one observation. The chain employs TRBV27 and TRBJ2-7; D remains ambiguous. The CDR3 totals 13 residues. The germline V and J ends were trimmed by 6 bases and 4 bases, with 13 bases remaining between them. Germline V gives CDR1 MNHEY, CDR2 SMNVEV (reference sequence). CDR3 sequence reads: CASSVGYRYEQYF. The DNA of the CDR3 is TGTGCCAGCAGCGTAGGGTACAGATACGAGCAGTACTTC.

This chain links TRBV3-1 (or the pseudogene TRBV3-2) with TRBJ1-4; D might be TRBD1 (5 bases). This CDR3 is built from 15 residues. Trimming took 3 bases from V and 5 from J, leaving 13 bases between them. CDR1 LGHDT and CDR2 YNNKEL come from the germline V gene (reference sequence). As DNA, the CDR3 is TGTGCCAGCAGCCATCGACAGAAGAACAATGAAAAACTGTTTTTT. Translation: CASSHRQKNNEKLFF.

This chain links TRBV4-3 with TRBJ2-7, with 7 bases aligning to TRBD2. The CDR3 length is 16 residues. Losses at the gene ends were 0 bases for V and 1 base for J; bases not matched to a gene: 6. CDR1 is LGHNA, CDR2 YSLEER, per germline. The CDR3 region has the DNA TGCGCCAGCAGCCAAGAAGGAGCGGGGCCTTCCTACGAGCAGTACTTC. Protein product: CASSQEGAGPSYEQYF.

The chain couples TRBV6-6 to TRBJ1-2, with TRBD1 matching 9 bases. CDR1 and CDR2 (germline): MNHNY, SVGAGI (reference sequence). CDR3 size: 13 residues. With 5 bases clipped from V and 7 bases from J, the junction kept 5 bases outside the gene matches. DNA for the CDR3: TGTGCCAGCAGTCTACAGGGGGCGCGTGGCTACACCTTC. This encodes CASSLQGARGYTF.

The chain links TRBV20-1 to TRBJ1-2, with 7 bases identical to TRBD1. The CDR3 contains 13 residues. Germline V gives CDR1 DFQATT, CDR2 SNEGSKA (reference sequence). V lost 3 bases to trimming and J lost 2 bases; unmatched junction nucleotides: 3. The CDR3 coding sequence is TGCAGTGCTAGTAACAGGGGAAACTATGGCTACACCTTC. It specifies CSASNRGNYGYTF.

The gene calls are TRBV24-1 and TRBJ2-6; 8 bases are shared with TRBD1. Germline CDR1 KGHDR, CDR2 SFDVKD. This CDR3 region has 16 residues. J was trimmed by 4 bases and V by 9 bases; bases with no gene match: 10. This chain's CDR3 is CATSGQGGGGANVLTF. In DNA, the CDR3 is TGTGCCACCTCAGGACAGGGCGGTGGAGGGGCCAACGTCCTGACTTTC.

The chain links TRBV30 to TRBJ2-5; no clear D gene. The CDR3 has 16 amino acids. The V gene lost 1 base and the J gene lost 1 base, with 16 bases spanning the gap. CDR1 and CDR2 from the germline V gene are GTSNPN and SVGIG (reference sequence). The CDR3 here is CAWSALGPGPQETQYF. CDR3 DNA sequence: TGTGCCTGGAGTGCCCTTGGGCCGGGCCCCCAAGAGACCCAGTACTTC. Looking up the rest from reference TRBV30 and TRBJ2-5 gives the full variable domain: SQTIHQWPATLVQPVGSPLSLECTVEGTSNPNLYWYRQAAGRGLQLLFYSVGIGQISSEVPQNLSASRPQDRQFILSSKKLLLSDSGFYLCAWSALGPGPQETQYFGPGTRLLVL.

The rearrangement links TRBV6-6 to TRBJ2-2; D perhaps matches TRBD2 (5 bases). CDR1 and CDR2 from the germline V gene are MNHNY and SVGAGI (reference sequence). The CDR3 has 15 amino acids. V was pared by 0 bases and J by 8 bases, with 13 bases between. This chain's CDR3 is CASSYSRDYQGELFF. CDR3 sequence (DNA): TGTGCCAGCAGTTACTCGAGAGACTACCAGGGGGAGCTGTTTTTT.

V and J are TRBV11-2 and TRBJ2-5, with D unresolved. The CDR3 length is 11 residues. V was pared by 4 bases and J by 7 bases, with 7 bases between. Germline-derived CDR1 and CDR2 are SGHAT and FQNNGV. This chain's CDR3 is CASSSWGTQYF. The CDR3, as DNA: TGTGCCAGCAGCTCCTGGGGGACCCAGTACTTC. Full variable domain (outside the CDR3, taken from reference TRBV11-2 and TRBJ2-5): EAGVAQSPRYKIIEKRQSVAFWCNPISGHATLYWYQQILGQGPKLLIQFQNNGVVDDSQLPKDRFSAERLKGVDSTLKIQPAKLEDSAVYLCASSSWGTQYFGPGTRLLVL.

The rearrangement links TRBV24-1 to TRBJ1-3; the D is unclear. CDR1 is KGHDR and CDR2 is SFDVKD in the germline V gene. This CDR3 has 11 residues. V lost 6 bases to trimming and J lost 4 bases, with 3 bases between them. The CDR3 sequence: CATSRGNTIYF. The CDR3 nucleotides are TGTGCCACCAGTAGAGGAAACACCATATATTTT.

CDR3 sequence (DNA): TGTGCCTGTTTTCACTTGGGGCCGAATGAGCAGTTCTTC. Amino acids: CACFHLGPNEQFF. The J gene is TRBJ2-1, the V gene TRBV30; weak D call: TRBD1 (5 bases). Trimming took off 6 bases at V and 7 bases at J, with 16 bases between the two ends. From germline, CDR1 is GTSNPN and CDR2 SVGIG (reference sequence). The CDR3 has 13 residues.

The V and J genes are TRBV12-3 or TRBV12-4 and TRBJ2-2; D is undetermined. V was trimmed by 6 bases and J by 2 bases, leaving 4 bases between them. CDR3 size: 12 residues. CDR3 in amino acids: CASSRNTGELFF. For the CDR3, the DNA is TGTGCCAGCAGCCGCAACACCGGGGAGCTGTTTTTT.

This clone occurred once. The CDR3 region is CASRTGTGWNTEAFF. In DNA, the CDR3 is TGTGCCAGCAGAACCGGGACAGGGTGGAACACTGAAGCTTTCTTT. The chain couples TRBV6-5 to TRBJ1-1, with 9 nucleotides matching TRBD1. Germline V gives CDR1 MNHEY, CDR2 SVGAGI. This CDR3 is 15 amino acids long. V lost 6 bases to trimming and J lost 1 base; unmatched junction nucleotides: 6.

CDR3 sequence (DNA): TGTGCCAGTAGTATAGACGGGGTGAATGAGCAGTTCTTC. Translating it yields CASSIDGVNEQFF. The chain joins TRBV19 to TRBJ2-1, with D possibly TRBD2 on 5 matching bases. Between the trimmed V and J ends, which lost 0 bases and 7 bases, there was a span of 7 bases. The CDR3 runs 13 residues. Germline values: CDR1 LNHDA, CDR2 SQIVND (reference sequence).

V and J are TRBV6-5 and TRBJ1-2; a possible D gene is TRBD1 (5 bases). V was pared by 8 bases and J by 5 bases, with 21 bases between. The CDR3 loop spans 15 amino acids. Germline V gene data show CDR1 as MNHEY and CDR2 as SVGAGI. CDR3 sequence: CASSTLTRDGYGYTF. The CDR3 region has the DNA TGTGCCAGCTCCACCCTGACCCGGGACGGGTATGGCTACACCTTC.

V and J are TRBV11-2 and TRBJ2-1, with 9 bases lining up with TRBD1. The germline V gene has CDR1 SGHAT and CDR2 FQNNGV. The ends lost 6 bases at V and 2 bases at J; junction bases unmatched: 8. The CDR3 has 16 residues. The CDR3 loop reads CASSHLRDRAYNEQFF. CDR3 sequence (DNA): TGTGCCAGCAGTCACCTCCGGGACAGGGCCTACAATGAGCAGTTCTTC.

The chain employs TRBV5-1 and TRBJ2-7, with D possibly matching TRBD2 (7 bases). The V end lost 4 bases, the J end lost 7 bases, and 18 bases lay between the germline ends. The CDR3 consists of 14 residues. The germline V gene has CDR1 SGHRS and CDR2 YFSETQ. For the CDR3, the DNA is TGCGCCAGCAGCCCGATAGGGGGGGCCCTGGAGCAGTACTTC. Protein: CASSPIGGALEQYF. Drawing the rest from reference TRBV5-1 and TRBJ2-7, the complete variable domain is KAGVTQTPRYLIKTRGQQVTLSCSPISGHRSVSWYQQTPGQGLQFLFEYFSETQRNKGNFPGRFSGRQFSNSRSEMNVSTLELGDSALYLCASSPIGGALEQYFGPGTRLTVT.

This clone was detected only a few times. The chain recombines TRBV7-9 with TRBJ2-5, with no clear D. Germline-derived CDR1 and CDR2 are SEHNR and FQNEAQ (reference sequence). V was clipped by 3 bases and J by 4 bases, with 12 bases between them. The CDR3 sequence is 14 residues long. The CDR3 bases are TGTGCCAGCAGCTTTTCTTTATCTAGAGAGACCCAGTACTTC. This codes for CASSFSLSRETQYF. Variable domain in full (rest from reference TRBV7-9 and TRBJ2-5): DTGVSQNPRHKITKRGQNVTFRCDPISEHNRLYWYRQTLGQGPEFLTYFQNEAQLEKSRLLSDRFSAERPKGSFSTLEIQRTEQGDSAMYLCASSFSLSRETQYFGPGTRLLVL.

The chain joins TRBV7-2 to TRBJ2-5, with 7 bases aligning to TRBD1. CDR3 length equals 14 residues. Germline-derived CDR1 and CDR2 are SGHTA and FQGNSA. V shed 5 bases and J 3 bases; nucleotides not matched to a gene: 6. The CDR3 loop reads CASSQLGTEETQYF. DNA of the CDR3: TGTGCCAGCAGCCAACTAGGGACAGAAGAGACCCAGTACTTC.

The J gene is TRBJ2-3, the V gene TRBV7-2; D not resolved. Trimming took off 2 bases at V and 2 bases at J, with 11 bases between the two ends. This CDR3 contains 15 residues. In germline, CDR1 is SGHTA, CDR2 FQGNSA. The chain's CDR3 is CASSLRDIATDTQYF. CDR3 DNA: TGTGCCAGCAGCTTAAGAGACATTGCCACAGATACGCAGTATTTT.

The chain employs TRBV28 and TRBJ1-2, with TRBD1 matching over 8 bases. V gave up 6 bases and J gave up 7 bases; unmatched junction bases: 19. This CDR3 spans 17 amino acids. The V gene's germline CDR1 is MDHEN and CDR2 SYDVKM. The CDR3 sequence is CASSPTGTGVGTGGYTF. DNA for the CDR3: TGTGCCAGCAGCCCAACCGGGACAGGTGTCGGGACCGGTGGCTACACCTTC.

J is TRBJ1-1 and V is TRBV4-1; TRBD1 matches at 7 bases. J lost 10 bases, V lost 2 bases, and 16 bases had no gene match. Germline CDR1 reads MGHRA; CDR2 reads YSYEKL. The CDR3 loop spans 16 amino acids. CDR3 amino acids: CASSQPTQGRKGGAFF. The DNA of the CDR3 is TGCGCCAGCAGCCAACCCACACAGGGGCGAAAGGGAGGAGCTTTCTTT.

The genes are TRBV4-3 and TRBJ1-1; D not resolved. This CDR3 comprises 14 residues. The V and J ends lost 0 bases and 11 bases respectively, with 16 bases between them. In germline, CDR1 is LGHNA, CDR2 YSLEER. CDR3 sequence reads: CASSQESVEGRAFF. As DNA, the CDR3 is TGCGCCAGCAGCCAAGAATCGGTAGAAGGGAGGGCTTTCTTT.

V is TRBV28 and J is TRBJ2-7, with a possible D match to TRBD2 (9 bases). Germline loops: CDR1 MDHEN, CDR2 SYDVKM. The CDR3 is made up of 15 amino acids. Trimming pared 6 bases from V and 6 bases from J, leaving 21 bases between. In DNA form, the CDR3 reads TGTGCCAGCAGCCCCAGGGGGCGGGGGGGACCCGAGCAGTACTTC. It encodes CASSPRGRGGPEQYF.

This chain links TRBV3-1 (or the pseudogene TRBV3-2) with TRBJ2-2; D call uncertain. Germline CDR1 is LGHDT and CDR2 is YNNKEL (reference sequence). The CDR3 is 18 amino acids. V dropped 0 bases and J dropped 0 bases, with 14 bases sitting between them. The chain's CDR3 is CASSQEPATQTNTGELFF. In DNA, the CDR3 is TGTGCCAGCAGCCAAGAACCGGCTACTCAGACGAACACCGGGGAGCTGTTTTTT.

The sample holds one count of this clone. In nucleotides, the CDR3 is TGTGCCAGCAGCGACACAGGGGAAGATACGCAGTATTTT. It is translated as CASSDTGEDTQYF. V is TRBV5-4 and J is TRBJ2-3; TRBD1 agrees at 7 bases. This CDR3 comprises 13 residues. Germline CDR1 and CDR2: SGHNT and YYREEE (reference sequence). The junction had 4 bases not matched to a gene; V was cut back by 4 bases and J by 5 bases. Looking up the rest from reference TRBV5-4 and TRBJ2-3 gives the full variable domain: ETGVTQSPTHLIKTRGQQVTLRCSSQSGHNTVSWYQQALGQGPQFIFQYYREEENGRGNFPPRFSGLQFPNYSSELNVNALELDDSALYLCASSDTGEDTQYFGPGTRLTVL.

The V and J genes are TRBV14 and TRBJ2-2; 7 positions agree with TRBD1. Germline V gives CDR1 SGHDN, CDR2 FVKESK. The CDR3 is 13 amino acids. With 3 bases clipped from V and 7 bases from J, the junction kept 2 bases outside the gene matches. CDR3: CASSQQGVGELFF. CDR3 coding DNA: TGTGCCAGCAGCCAGCAGGGGGTCGGGGAGCTGTTTTTT.